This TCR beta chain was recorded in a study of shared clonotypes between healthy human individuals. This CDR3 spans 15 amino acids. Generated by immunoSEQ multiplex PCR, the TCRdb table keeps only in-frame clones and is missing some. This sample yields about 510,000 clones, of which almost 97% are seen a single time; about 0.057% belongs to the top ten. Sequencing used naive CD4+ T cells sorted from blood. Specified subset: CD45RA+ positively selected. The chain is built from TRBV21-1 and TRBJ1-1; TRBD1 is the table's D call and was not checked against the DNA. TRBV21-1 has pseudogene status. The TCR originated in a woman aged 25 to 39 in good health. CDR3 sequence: CASSKDKGACGEAFF. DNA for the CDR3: TGTGCCAGCAGCAAAGATAAGGGGGCGTGCGGTGAAGCTTTCTTT.